Below are 9 T cell receptor beta chains sequenced from a single sample in a study of T cell repertoires in breast cancer. During the second nested PCR, blocking oligonucleotides suppressed genes that were not paired. Each CDR3 protein gets one entry after TCRdb re-called the emulsion pairing reads with MiXCR. The sample holds roughly 38,000 distinct CDR3 sequences, 45% to 50% seen once. Paired alpha-beta TCRs of CD8+ T cells were analyzed by expanded emulsion RT-PCR. Sequenced: CD8+ T cells. The origin of the receptors is a pool of human donors with breast cancer or a healthy control (not recorded which).

The chain combines TRBV27 with TRBJ1-2; D not certain. The V gene's germline CDR1 is MNHEY and CDR2 SMNVEV (reference sequence). V was clipped by 2 bases and J by 5 bases, with 15 bases between them. The CDR3 length is 15 residues. The CDR3 DNA reads as TGTGCCAGCAGTTTAACTTGTTCGGTAGGATATGGCTACACCTTC. It translates to CASSLTCSVGYGYTF.

With respect to this clonotype: An end of the junction does not agree with germline; a read error may underlie this. This sequence joins TRBV5-1 and TRBJ2-6; D is perhaps TRBD1 (5 bases). Germline lookup yields CDR1 SGHRS and CDR2 YFSETQ. CDR3 length equals 15 residues. CDR3 loop: CASSLVISGANVLTF. As DNA, the CDR3 is TGCGCCAGCAGCTTGGTGATCTCTGGGGCCAACGTCCTAACTTTC.

The chain uses TRBV5-6 and TRBJ2-1, with 8 bases fitting TRBD1. V was pared by 4 bases and J by 8 bases, with 5 bases of the junction left unmatched. The CDR3 is 13 amino acids. The V gene's germline CDR1 is SGHDT and CDR2 YYEEEE. In DNA, the CDR3 is TGTGCCAGCAGCCAAGACAGGGGTGATGAGCAGTTCTTC. This codes for CASSQDRGDEQFF. Together with reference TRBV5-6 and TRBJ2-1, the CDR3 gives the full variable domain: DAGVTQSPTHLIKTRGQQVTLRCSPKSGHDTVSWYQQALGQGPQFIFQYYEEEERQRGNFPDRFSGHQFPNYSSELNVNALLLGDSALYLCASSQDRGDEQFFGPGTRLTVL.

There are a few counts of this clonotype. The J gene is TRBJ1-1, the V gene TRBV18; D is undetermined. The CDR3 consists of 15 residues. The germline gives CDR1 KGHSH, CDR2 LQKENI. Trimming took off 4 bases at V and 0 bases at J, with 12 bases between the two ends. The CDR3 sequence: CASSLDQSLNTEAFF. The DNA of the CDR3 is TGTGCCAGCTCACTTGACCAGTCTTTGAACACTGAAGCTTTCTTT.

J is TRBJ2-2 and V is TRBV20-1; D unclear. Germline V CDR1 and CDR2: DFQATT, SNEGSKA (reference sequence). The V end lost 2 bases, the J end lost 0 bases, and 4 bases lay between the germline ends. CDR3 length: 13 amino acids. DNA for the CDR3: TGCAGTGCTAGACTAGCGAACACCGGGGAGCTGTTTTTT. It encodes CSARLANTGELFF.

This chain uses TRBV4-1 with TRBJ2-2, with D uncertain. V shed 2 bases and J shed 4 bases, with 14 bases lying between them. CDR3 length: 16 amino acids. CDR1 and CDR2 from the germline V gene are MGHRA and YSYEKL. The CDR3, as DNA: TGCGCCAGCAGCCAACTTTCGGGCTTCTTCACCGGGGAGCTGTTTTTT. Translated: CASSQLSGFFTGELFF.

The chain is built from TRBV20-1 and TRBJ2-1, with a possible D match to TRBD2 (6 bases). This CDR3 region has 12 residues. The V and J ends lost 5 bases and 10 bases respectively, with 15 bases between them. From germline, CDR1 is DFQATT and CDR2 SNEGSKA (reference sequence). CDR3 DNA sequence: TGCAGTGCTCAAGATTTAGCGGCAGAGCAGTTCTTC. Encoded protein: CSAQDLAAEQFF.

In this sample, this clonotype turned up many times. The gene calls are TRBV20-1 and TRBJ1-6; no firm D call. Germline-derived CDR1 and CDR2 are DFQATT and SNEGSKA (reference sequence). With 0 bases removed from V and 10 bases from J, the gap between germline ends came to 7 bases. CDR3 length: 12 residues. The CDR3 is CSARDAGSPLHF. CDR3 in DNA: TGCAGTGCTAGAGATGCGGGGTCACCCCTCCACTTT.

V gene TRBV12-5 combines with J gene TRBJ1-5; D is possibly TRBD1 (5 bases). Trimming shortened V by 3 bases and J by 1 base, and 10 bases separated the two germline ends. CDR3 length: 15 amino acids. CDR1 is LGHNT and CDR2 is FRNRAP in the germline V gene. CDR3 coding DNA: TGTGCTAGTGGTTTATTCGGGGGGAGCAATCAGCCCCAGCATTTT. Protein sequence: CASGLFGGSNQPQHF.